Listed below are T cell receptor beta chains from one sample, sequenced in a study of cytomegalovirus exposure and HLA in healthy donors. Generated by immunoSEQ multiplex PCR, the TCRdb table keeps only in-frame clones and is missing some. The sample holds over 110,000 clones, 70% to 80% seen once. The sample consisted of PBMCs. The receptors here all came from a female donor in good health and CMV-seronegative. CDR3s include the opening cysteine and the closing phenylalanine or tryptophan.

V	J	CDR3
TRBV5-1	TRBJ1-2	CASSGRRNYGYTF
TRBV2	TRBJ2-4	CASSGGLLAKNIQYF
TRBV19	TRBJ1-4	CASSIRPRTGGGEKLFF
TRBV5-1	TRBJ2-7	CASSLTRFGSSYEQYF
TRBV19	TRBJ2-7	CASSIVGGGTYEQYF
TRBV5-1	TRBJ1-5	CASAQGAGNQPQHF
TRBV2	TRBJ1-2	CASSEVVARGYTF
TRBV18	TRBJ2-5	CASSPSSGGAVGETQYF
TRBV11-3	TRBJ2-7	CASSAYAGAAYEQYF
TRBV5-8	TRBJ2-7	CASSLTGQASYEQYF
TRBV27	TRBJ2-7	CASSLGPGIYEQYF
TRBV5-1	TRBJ1-1	CASSLGGTGGVDTEAFF
TRBV5-6	TRBJ2-7	CASRPGTGYYEQYF
TRBV29-1	TRBJ2-2	CSVLQAGGGELFF
TRBV10-3	TRBJ2-1	CAIRADSSSEQFF
TRBV12-5	TRBJ1-1	CASGFRGTEAFF
TRBV25-1	TRBJ2-5	CASSEAESTGLQETQYF
TRBV11-2	TRBJ2-7	CASTQDRGLYEQYF
TRBV7-2	TRBJ1-2	CASSLGQVYGYTF
TRBV19	TRBJ2-7	CASNRGQGFYEQYF
TRBV14	TRBJ1-5	CASSQDLDQPQHF
TRBV11-2	TRBJ1-4	CASSSGTDYNEKLFF
TRBV2	NA	CASSEGVTGAYEQYF
TRBV7-9	TRBJ2-1	CASSLVPEYNEQFF
TRBV5-4	TRBJ1-5	CASSTGQNQPQHF
TRBV6-5	TRBJ2-5	CASRQLAGAQETQYF
TRBV5-6	TRBJ2-7	CASSGLTYEQYF